The source of this T cell receptor beta chain is a study of beta chain features in type 1 diabetes. General study results and limits: There was a moderate but significant shortening of TCRB CDR3s in all four CD4+ subsets of Type 1 diabetes patients. Type 1 diabetes patients had fewer VDJ junction insertions and more deletions. Reads derived from cDNA could over-represent cells showing high TCR expression.

This clone was observed a handful of times. The target antigen is unknown. CDR1 and CDR2 (germline): LNHNV, YYDKDF (reference sequence). V was clipped by 6 bases and J by 1 base, with 6 bases between them. The CDR3 contains 12 residues. Expressed TCRB transcripts got sequenced, as all isolated RNA was reverse transcribed. The assay was immunoSEQ multiplex PCR, and TCRdb's table has in-frame clones only and misses some. The sample shows roughly 340,000 clones, around 13% of them seen only once. This TCR derives from a woman aged 18 to 35 with type 1 diabetes. The V gene is TRBV15, the J gene TRBJ1-1, with D perhaps TRBD1 (5 bases). Sequences were obtained from naive CD4+ T cells from blood. DNA of the CDR3: TGTGCCACCAGGGGGGGGAACACTGAAGCTTTCTTT. This codes for CATRGGNTEAFF.